The clone carrying this TCR beta chain has only a few counts. Antigen unknown. The read ends 3 residues early relative to the CDR3; the germline J gene fills the gap. The source of the sample is a study of T cell clonality in common variable immunodeficiency. Study-wide findings and caveats: Patient heterogeneity in the CVID cohort limited correlations between repertoire features and clinical complications. Fewer deletions and N-nucleotide insertions were reportedly seen in common variable immunodeficiency TCR beta sequences. Compared with controls, CVID subjects had fewer shared TCRbeta clones.

The J segment lost 3 bases and the V segment lost 7 bases, leaving 8 bases of the junction unmatched. The length of the CDR3 is 15 residues. The germline V gene has CDR1 SNHLY and CDR2 FYNNEI. Profiling relied on immunoSEQ multiplex PCR, and the TCRdb table lists in-frame clones only, not all of them. This sample shows about 20,000 clones and no singletons; approximately 2.6% rests with the ten largest. The sequence came from a human donor with common variable immunodeficiency. The sequenced material came from peripheral blood mononuclear cells. This rearrangement joins TRBV2 to TRBJ2-7; 11 positions match TRBD2. CDR3 sequence reads: CASIILAGVSYEQYF. Incomplete CDR3 DNA: TGTGCCAGCATCATACTAGCGGGAGTTAGCTACGAG.